A single sample is the source of the 29 T cell receptor beta chains below, sequenced in a study of cytomegalovirus exposure and HLA in healthy donors. PCR was performed using 60 Vbeta and 13 Jbeta primers. Clones were sequenced by immunoSEQ multiplex PCR, and TCRdb holds only the in-frame ones, with some missing. The repertoire table contains around 75,000 clones. Material for sequencing was PBMCs. Every receptor here comes from a boy aged 10-17 years in good health and CMV-seronegative.

This sequence joins TRBV6-5 and TRBJ1-2; 7 bases fit TRBD1. Germline CDR1 and CDR2: MNHEY and SVGAGI. J was trimmed by 6 bases and V by 2 bases; bases with no gene match: 9. This CDR3 region has 15 residues. In DNA, the CDR3 is TGTGCCAGCAGTTACCGACAGGGTGGTACCCATGGCTACACCTTC. This gives the protein CASSYRQGGTHGYTF.

The chain couples TRBV11-3 to TRBJ1-1; D might be TRBD1 (6 bases). Germline CDR1 SGHNT, CDR2 YENEEA. This CDR3 has 14 amino acids. The ends were cut back, 2 bases at V and 4 bases at J, with 11 bases in the middle. The CDR3: CASSLQGRGTEAFF. As DNA, the CDR3 is TGTGCCAGCAGCTTACAGGGGCGAGGCACTGAAGCTTTCTTT.

The rearrangement joins TRBV4-1 to TRBJ2-1; 8 nucleotides line up with TRBD1. The junction had 5 bases not matched to a gene; V was cut back by 0 bases and J by 4 bases. Germline assignment: CDR1 MGHRA and CDR2 YSYEKL. CDR3 length equals 16 residues. This CDR3 reads CASSQETQGAYNEQFF. CDR3 in DNA: TGCGCCAGCAGCCAAGAAACCCAGGGGGCGTACAATGAGCAGTTCTTC.

The V gene is TRBV2, the J gene TRBJ1-1, with D perhaps matching TRBD1 (5 bases). Germline V lookup: CDR1 SNHLY, CDR2 FYNNEI. This CDR3 has 14 amino acids. The germline V and J ends were trimmed by 3 bases and 8 bases, with 16 bases remaining between them. CDR3 protein: CASSDRGRRQEAFF. The CDR3 nucleotides read TGTGCCAGCAGTGATAGGGGTAGGAGACAGGAAGCTTTCTTT. Full variable domain (missing parts from reference TRBV2 and TRBJ1-1): EPEVTQTPSHQVTQMGQEVILRCVPISNHLYFYWYRQILGQKVEFLVSFYNNEISEKSEIFDDQFSVERPDGSNFTLKIRSTKLEDSAMYFCASSDRGRRQEAFFGQGTRLTVV.

V is TRBV6-1 and J is TRBJ1-4, with unresolved D. CDR1 is MNHNS, CDR2 SASEGT, per germline. This CDR3 has 13 residues. Trimming pared 4 bases from V and 4 bases from J, leaving 7 bases between. The CDR3 reads CASSVRLNEKLFF. The CDR3 nucleotides read TGTGCCAGCAGTGTACGACTTAATGAAAAACTGTTTTTT.

The chain is built from TRBV5-1 and TRBJ2-7, with 7 bases aligning to TRBD2. The CDR3 runs to 14 residues. The germline V gene encodes CDR1 SGHRS and CDR2 YFSETQ. The V gene end was trimmed by 0 bases and the J gene end by 3 bases; junction bases not matched to a gene: 3. The CDR3: CASSLEGLDYEQYF. DNA for the CDR3: TGCGCCAGCAGCTTGGAAGGACTAGACTACGAGCAGTACTTC.

The rearrangement uses TRBV29-1 and TRBJ1-1, with 7 nucleotides matching TRBD1. CDR1 SQVTM and CDR2 ANQGSEA come from the germline V gene. J was trimmed by 0 bases and V by 6 bases; bases with no gene match: 7. This CDR3 has 14 amino acids. The CDR3 loop reads CSVDSGGMNTEAFF. In nucleotides, the CDR3 is TGCAGCGTCGACTCAGGGGGGATGAACACTGAAGCTTTCTTT.

The chain links TRBV19 to TRBJ2-3; TRBD1 aligns across 9 bases. Germline V gene lookup returns CDR1 LNHDA and CDR2 SQIVND (reference sequence). With 6 bases clipped from V and 2 bases from J, the junction kept 3 bases outside the gene matches. The CDR3 covers 14 residues. In nucleotides, the CDR3 is TGTGCCAGTAGGGACAGGGGCCACACAGATACGCAGTATTTT. Translated: CASRDRGHTDTQYF. The variable domain in full, with the rest retrieved from reference TRBV19 and TRBJ2-3, is DGGITQSPKYLFRKEGQNVTLSCEQNLNHDAMYWYRQDPGQGLRLIYYSQIVNDFQKGDIAEGYSVSREKKESFPLTVTSAQKNPTAFYLCASRDRGHTDTQYFGPGTRLTVL.

The chain recombines TRBV12-5 with TRBJ2-7; D perhaps matches TRBD2 (6 bases). From germline, CDR1 is LGHNT and CDR2 FRNRAP. There are 16 residues in the CDR3. Trimming stripped 4 bases from V and 1 base from J, with 17 bases between. CDR3 region: CASGSGAGMASYEQYF. CDR3 sequence (DNA): TGTGCTAGTGGTTCAGGTGCGGGGATGGCGTCCTACGAGCAGTACTTC.

The V call is TRBV7-9, the J call TRBJ2-3; tentative D call: TRBD2 (5 bases). This CDR3 is 19 amino acids long. Germline V gene sequence: CDR1 SEHNR, CDR2 FQNEAQ (reference sequence). V lost 4 bases to trimming and J lost 6 bases, with 29 bases between them. CDR3 nucleotide sequence: TGTGCCAGCAGCTCGAGTGAAGGAGGACTTCCCTACAAGGTGGATACGCAGTATTTT. Amino acid sequence: CASSSSEGGLPYKVDTQYF.

The chain recombines TRBV4-3 with TRBJ2-1, with 8 bases fitting TRBD2. This CDR3 comprises 16 residues. With V trimmed by 2 bases and J by 3 bases, 6 bases remained unmatched. Per germline, CDR1 LGHNA and CDR2 YSLEER. Here the CDR3 DNA reads TGCGCCAGCAGCCAAACGACTAGCGCCGTCTACAATGAGCAGTTCTTC. This codes for CASSQTTSAVYNEQFF.

The chain employs TRBV18 and TRBJ2-7; 10 nucleotides match TRBD1. The CDR3 contains 15 residues. Trimming cost V 6 bases and J 5 bases; bases outside gene matches: 10. Germline V gives CDR1 KGHSH, CDR2 LQKENI. The CDR3 loop is CASSVRGQGSNEQYF. The DNA for the CDR3 is TGTGCCAGCTCCGTGCGGGGACAGGGGTCTAACGAGCAGTACTTC.

The rearrangement uses TRBV29-1 and TRBJ1-2; 9 bases fit TRBD1. Germline assignment: CDR1 SQVTM and CDR2 ANQGSEA. The CDR3 is 15 residues long. The V segment lost 4 bases and the J segment 5 bases; nucleotides outside the gene matches: 11. The CDR3 DNA sequence: TGCAGCGTTGGTGTAGGGACAGGGCAGGGGTATGGCTACACCTTC. The encoded protein is CSVGVGTGQGYGYTF.

The rearrangement links TRBV7-2 to TRBJ2-7; D unclear. The CDR3 spans 13 residues. Germline-derived CDR1 and CDR2 are SGHTA and FQGNSA. Trimming took 4 bases from V and 2 from J, leaving 9 bases between them. Here the CDR3 DNA reads TGTGCCAGCAGCTCTCGGGTTACCTACGAGCAGTACTTC. Translated: CASSSRVTYEQYF.

The chain has TRBV7-9 and TRBJ2-7; maybe TRBD1 (6 bases). Germline V gives CDR1 SEHNR, CDR2 FQNEAQ (reference sequence). CDR3 size: 16 residues. Trimming removed 1 base at V and 3 bases at J, with 16 bases between. The DNA of the CDR3 is TGTGCCAGCAGCTTAGTGGCAGGGGTAACGAGCTACGAGCAGTACTTC. It codes for CASSLVAGVTSYEQYF. Full variable domain (outside the CDR3, taken from reference TRBV7-9 and TRBJ2-7): DTGVSQNPRHKITKRGQNVTFRCDPISEHNRLYWYRQTLGQGPEFLTYFQNEAQLEKSRLLSDRFSAERPKGSFSTLEIQRTEQGDSAMYLCASSLVAGVTSYEQYFGPGTRLTVT.

This chain joins TRBV18 and TRBJ2-2, with D perhaps matching TRBD2 (5 bases). V was shortened by 1 base and J by 6 bases, with 6 bases between the two germline ends. Germline assignment: CDR1 KGHSH and CDR2 LQKENI. This CDR3 comprises 13 residues. The CDR3 DNA reads TGTGCCAGCTCACCACAGGGAGCCGGGGAGCTGTTTTTT. It translates to CASSPQGAGELFF.

As DNA, the CDR3 is TGTGCCAGCAGCCTCCGGGAAAGGGGGCCAGATACGCAGTATTTT. Its translation is CASSLRERGPDTQYF. This chain uses TRBV6-1 with TRBJ2-3; 7 nucleotides agree with TRBD1. The length of the CDR3 is 15 residues. The V segment lost 6 bases and the J segment 4 bases; nucleotides outside the gene matches: 10. From germline, CDR1 is MNHNS and CDR2 SASEGT.

Concerning this clone itself: Additional DNA sequences in this sample encode the identical CDR3. V usage is TRBV7-9 and J usage is TRBJ2-7, with 7 bases aligning to TRBD1. This CDR3 is 14 amino acids long. Germline-derived CDR1 and CDR2 are SEHNR and FQNEAQ (reference sequence). V lost 4 bases and J lost 5; bases outside the gene matches: 8. CDR3: CASSSSGTADEQYF. The CDR3 nucleotides are TGTGCCAGCAGCTCATCAGGGACAGCCGACGAGCAGTACTTC.

The chain has TRBV19 and TRBJ1-2; the D gene is possibly TRBD1 (5 bases). The CDR3 has 13 residues. Trimming cost V 9 bases and J 4 bases, with 15 bases left between them. The V gene's germline CDR1 is LNHDA and CDR2 SQIVND (reference sequence). Here the CDR3 reads CASTGAILYGYTF. Written as DNA, the CDR3 is TGTGCCAGCACAGGAGCCATACTCTATGGCTACACCTTC.

The chain employs TRBV5-1 and TRBJ1-5; D possibly corresponds to TRBD1 (6 bases). The CDR3 has 15 residues. Germline CDR1 and CDR2: SGHRS and YFSETQ. The V end was cut by 4 bases, the J end by 6 bases, with 17 bases between. The CDR3 reads CASSRSGAHGQPQHF. In nucleotides, the CDR3 is TGCGCCAGCAGCCGTTCAGGGGCCCATGGTCAGCCCCAGCATTTT.

CDR3 region: CAGNRGPEAFF. The CDR3 nucleotides read TGTGCCGGCAACAGGGGTCCTGAAGCTTTCTTT. The rearrangement uses TRBV6-1 and TRBJ1-1, with 7 nucleotides matching TRBD1. The CDR3 length is 11 residues. V lost 11 bases, J lost 6 bases, and 6 bases stayed unmatched. Germline CDR1 is MNHNS and CDR2 is SASEGT.

The chain carries TRBV27 and TRBJ2-7, with TRBD2 matching 7 bases. After removal of 5 bases from V and 2 bases from J, the junction contained 3 bases not matched to a gene. This CDR3 comprises 13 residues. Germline V lookup: CDR1 MNHEY, CDR2 SMNVEV (reference sequence). In DNA form, the CDR3 reads TGTGCCAGCAGTGGGCGGGAGACCTACGAGCAGTACTTC. Translated: CASSGRETYEQYF.

V usage is TRBV27 and J usage is TRBJ1-3; D is uncertain. The ends were cut back, 3 bases at V and 4 bases at J, with 13 bases in the middle. Germline-derived CDR1 and CDR2 are MNHEY and SMNVEV (reference sequence). The CDR3 length is 15 residues. The CDR3 reads CASSLDRGPGNTIYF. The CDR3 bases are TGTGCCAGCAGTTTGGATAGAGGGCCAGGAAACACCATATATTTT.

The chain uses TRBV11-2 and TRBJ2-7; 8 nucleotides align to TRBD1. Germline loops: CDR1 SGHAT, CDR2 FQNNGV. The trim removed 5 bases at V and 9 bases at J, leaving 3 bases unmatched. The CDR3 is made up of 11 amino acids. CDR3 sequence reads: CASSPGGVQYF. The DNA of the CDR3 is TGTGCCAGCAGCCCAGGGGGCGTGCAGTACTTC.

The chain joins TRBV7-9 to TRBJ1-6; TRBD1 is a possible D gene (6 bases). This CDR3 has 16 residues. Germline V CDR1 and CDR2: SEHNR, FQNEAQ (reference sequence). Trimming cost V 5 bases and J 6 bases, with 17 bases left between them. The CDR3 region is CASSHHLDRPNSPLHF. In DNA, the CDR3 is TGTGCCAGCAGCCACCATCTGGACAGACCTAATTCACCCCTCCACTTT. The full variable domain, completed using reference TRBV7-9 and TRBJ1-6, is DTGVSQNPRHKITKRGQNVTFRCDPISEHNRLYWYRQTLGQGPEFLTYFQNEAQLEKSRLLSDRFSAERPKGSFSTLEIQRTEQGDSAMYLCASSHHLDRPNSPLHFGNGTRLTVT.

The chain carries TRBV6-5 and TRBJ1-1, with D maybe TRBD1 (5 bases). V was trimmed by 5 bases and J by 10 bases, leaving 14 bases between them. Per germline, CDR1 MNHEY and CDR2 SVGAGI. This CDR3 is 12 amino acids long. The CDR3 DNA is TGTGCCAGCAGTAACAGGCCGGGGGGAGCTTTCTTT. Amino acid sequence: CASSNRPGGAFF.

The chain links TRBV19 to TRBJ1-5; TRBD1 is a possible D gene (5 bases). The CDR3 runs to 14 residues. Germline CDR1 reads LNHDA; CDR2 reads SQIVND (reference sequence). V lost 5 bases and J lost 0, with 8 bases in between. DNA of the CDR3: TGTGCCAGTAGTGTCGGACATAGCAATCAGCCCCAGCATTTT. Protein sequence: CASSVGHSNQPQHF.

The V gene is TRBV5-6, the J gene TRBJ2-3; no clear D. Looked up from germline, CDR1 is SGHDT and CDR2 is YYEEEE. V dropped 4 bases and J dropped 1 base, with 16 bases sitting between them. This CDR3 is built from 16 residues. The CDR3 DNA reads as TGTGCCAGCAGCGTAACCGGGTCCAAACGCACAGATACGCAGTATTTT. Translating gives CASSVTGSKRTDTQYF.

The chain has TRBV5-4 and TRBJ1-1, with a tentative D call TRBD1 (6 bases). V was trimmed by 4 bases and J by 0 bases, leaving 19 bases between them. The CDR3 spans 17 residues. Germline CDR1 SGHNT, CDR2 YYREEE (reference sequence). CDR3 bases: TGTGCCAGCAGCCACGAGGGGGGGGCGGGAATGAACACTGAAGCTTTCTTT. Protein sequence: CASSHEGGAGMNTEAFF. The full variable domain, its missing parts supplied by reference TRBV5-4 and TRBJ1-1, is ETGVTQSPTHLIKTRGQQVTLRCSSQSGHNTVSWYQQALGQGPQFIFQYYREEENGRGNFPPRFSGLQFPNYSSELNVNALELDDSALYLCASSHEGGAGMNTEAFFGQGTRLTVV.